The clone carrying this T cell receptor (beta chain) was seen only once. Method: immunoSEQ multiplex PCR; TCRdb's copy keeps in-frame clones and lacks some. The table has tens of thousands of clones, approximately 88% seen once. These data come from a study of lymphopenia after photon versus proton radiotherapy. The CDR3 contains 16 residues. The V gene end was trimmed by 3 bases and the J gene end by 4 bases; junction bases not matched to a gene: 6. Germline CDR1 KGHSH, CDR2 LQKENI. The sequencing used peripheral blood, collected from a patient treated with proton-based radiotherapy. The source is a man aged 55 to 70 with pancreatic cancer. V is TRBV18 and J is TRBJ2-1; 10 positions agree with TRBD2. The CDR3 DNA reads as TGTGCCAGCTCACCCCCGGGACTAGCGCTTTACAATGAGCAGTTCTTC. It translates to CASSPPGLALYNEQFF.